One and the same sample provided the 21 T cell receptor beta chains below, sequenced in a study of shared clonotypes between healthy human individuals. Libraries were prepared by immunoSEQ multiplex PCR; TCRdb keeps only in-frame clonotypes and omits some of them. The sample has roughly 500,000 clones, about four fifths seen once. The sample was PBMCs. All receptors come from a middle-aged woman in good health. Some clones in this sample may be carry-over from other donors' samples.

CDR3 DNA: TGCAGCGCCTCGGGACTCAAGGGCACTTACGAGCAGTACTTC. As protein: CSASGLKGTYEQYF. This chain joins TRBV29-1 and TRBJ2-7, with a possible D match to TRBD2 (6 bases). Trimming shortened V by 7 bases and J by 4 bases, and 20 bases separated the two germline ends. The V gene's germline CDR1 is SQVTM and CDR2 ANQGSEA. CDR3 length: 14 amino acids.

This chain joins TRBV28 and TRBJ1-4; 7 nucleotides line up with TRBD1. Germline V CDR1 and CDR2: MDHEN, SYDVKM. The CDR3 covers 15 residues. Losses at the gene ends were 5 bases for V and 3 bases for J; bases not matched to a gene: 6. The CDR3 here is CASSPPGTANEKLFF. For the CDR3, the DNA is TGTGCCAGCAGTCCCCCCGGGACAGCTAATGAAAAACTGTTTTTT. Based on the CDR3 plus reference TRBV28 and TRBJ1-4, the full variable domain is DVKVTQSSRYLVKRTGEKVFLECVQDMDHENMFWYRQDPGLGLRLIYFSYDVKMKEKGDIPEGYSVSREKKERFSLILESASTNQTSMYLCASSPPGTANEKLFFGSGTQLSVL.

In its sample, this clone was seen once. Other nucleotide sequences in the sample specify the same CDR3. The CDR3 region has the DNA TGTGCCAGCAGCCTAGGACCCCGAGGCACAGATACGCAGTATTTT. Translating it yields CASSLGPRGTDTQYF. V is TRBV7-3 and J is TRBJ2-3; the D is unclear. This CDR3 region has 15 residues. CDR1 SGHTA and CDR2 FQGTGA come from the germline V gene. Between the trimmed V and J ends, which lost 5 bases and 1 base, there was a span of 13 bases.

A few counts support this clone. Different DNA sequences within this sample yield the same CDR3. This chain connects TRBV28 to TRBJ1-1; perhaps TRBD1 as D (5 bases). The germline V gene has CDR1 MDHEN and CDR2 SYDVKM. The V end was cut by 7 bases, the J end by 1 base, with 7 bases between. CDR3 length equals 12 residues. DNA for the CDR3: TGTGCCAGCAAGGGACCGAACACTGAAGCTTTCTTT. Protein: CASKGPNTEAFF.

CDR3 nucleotide sequence: TGTGCCAGCAGTTTATCACGGGGGCGGCTGGAGACCCAGTACTTC. Its protein product is CASSLSRGRLETQYF. The V gene is TRBV27, the J gene TRBJ2-5; D may match TRBD1 or TRBD2 (6 bases each). The CDR3 is made up of 15 amino acids. Per germline, CDR1 MNHEY and CDR2 SMNVEV (reference sequence). Trimming pared 0 bases from V and 5 bases from J, leaving 13 bases between.

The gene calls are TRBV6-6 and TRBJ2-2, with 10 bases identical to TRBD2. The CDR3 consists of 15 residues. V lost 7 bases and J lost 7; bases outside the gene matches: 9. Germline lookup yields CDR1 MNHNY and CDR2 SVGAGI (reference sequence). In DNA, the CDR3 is TGTGCCAGCACGCGGTCTAGCGGGAGAGGCGGGGAGCTGTTTTTT. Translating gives CASTRSSGRGGELFF.

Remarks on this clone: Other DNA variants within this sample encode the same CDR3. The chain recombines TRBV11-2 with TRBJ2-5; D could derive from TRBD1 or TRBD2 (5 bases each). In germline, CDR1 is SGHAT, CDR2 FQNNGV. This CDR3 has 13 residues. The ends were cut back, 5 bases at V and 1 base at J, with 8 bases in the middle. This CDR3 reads CASSRGLQETQYF. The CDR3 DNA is TGTGCCAGCAGCCGGGGCCTCCAAGAGACCCAGTACTTC.

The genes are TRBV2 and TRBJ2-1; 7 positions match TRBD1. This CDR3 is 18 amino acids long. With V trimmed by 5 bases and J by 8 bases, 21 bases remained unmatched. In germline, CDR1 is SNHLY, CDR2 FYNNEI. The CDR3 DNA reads TGTGCCAGCAGTCGGACAGGTTTTTCCAGCGAGAGTTTTTATGAGCAGTTCTTC. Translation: CASSRTGFSSESFYEQFF.

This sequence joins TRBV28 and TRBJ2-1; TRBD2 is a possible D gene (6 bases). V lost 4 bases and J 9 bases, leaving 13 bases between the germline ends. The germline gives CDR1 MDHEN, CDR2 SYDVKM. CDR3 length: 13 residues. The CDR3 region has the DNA TGTGCCAGCAGTTCACTCCGGGAGTCTGAGCAGTTCTTC. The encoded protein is CASSSLRESEQFF.

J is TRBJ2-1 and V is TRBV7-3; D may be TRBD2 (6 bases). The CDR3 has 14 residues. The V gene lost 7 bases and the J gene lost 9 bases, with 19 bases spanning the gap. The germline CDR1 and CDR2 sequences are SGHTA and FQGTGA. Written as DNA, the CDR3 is TGTGCCAGCACCCTCGGTGGGGGAGGAGGTGAGCAGTTCTTC. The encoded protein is CASTLGGGGGEQFF.

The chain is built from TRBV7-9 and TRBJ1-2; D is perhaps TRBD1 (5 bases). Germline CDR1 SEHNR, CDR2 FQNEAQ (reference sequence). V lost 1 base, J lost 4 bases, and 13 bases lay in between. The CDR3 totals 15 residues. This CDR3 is CASSLVRGMGYGYTF. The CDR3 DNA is TGTGCCAGCAGCTTAGTTCGGGGGATGGGCTATGGCTACACCTTC.

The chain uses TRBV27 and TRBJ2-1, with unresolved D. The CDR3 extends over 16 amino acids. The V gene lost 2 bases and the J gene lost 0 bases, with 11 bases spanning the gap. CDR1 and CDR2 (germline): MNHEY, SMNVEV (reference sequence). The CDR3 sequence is CASSLTQSPSYNEQFF. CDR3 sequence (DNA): TGTGCCAGCAGTTTAACCCAGTCACCCTCCTACAATGAGCAGTTCTTC.

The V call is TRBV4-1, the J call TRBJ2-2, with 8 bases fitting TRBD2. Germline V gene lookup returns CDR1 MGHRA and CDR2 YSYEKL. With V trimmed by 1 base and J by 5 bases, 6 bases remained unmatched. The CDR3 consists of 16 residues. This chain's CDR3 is CASSQVGQRETGELFF. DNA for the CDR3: TGCGCCAGCAGCCAAGTTGGCCAGCGGGAGACCGGGGAGCTGTTTTTT.

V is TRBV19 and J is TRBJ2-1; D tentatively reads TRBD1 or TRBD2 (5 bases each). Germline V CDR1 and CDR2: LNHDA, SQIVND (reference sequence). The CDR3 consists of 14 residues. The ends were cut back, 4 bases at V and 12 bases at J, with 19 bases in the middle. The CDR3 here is CASSTPGLFFAQFF. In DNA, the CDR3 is TGTGCCAGTAGTACTCCGGGGCTCTTTTTTGCGCAGTTCTTC.

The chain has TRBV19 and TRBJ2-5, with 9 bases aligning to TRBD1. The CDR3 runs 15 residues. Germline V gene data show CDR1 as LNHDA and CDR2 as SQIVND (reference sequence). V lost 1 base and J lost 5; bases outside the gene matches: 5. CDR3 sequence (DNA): TGTGCCAGTAGTATAGCCGCGACAGGGGGGGAGACCCAGTACTTC. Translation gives CASSIAATGGETQYF. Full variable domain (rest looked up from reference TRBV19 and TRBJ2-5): DGGITQSPKYLFRKEGQNVTLSCEQNLNHDAMYWYRQDPGQGLRLIYYSQIVNDFQKGDIAEGYSVSREKKESFPLTVTSAQKNPTAFYLCASSIAATGGETQYFGPGTRLLVL.

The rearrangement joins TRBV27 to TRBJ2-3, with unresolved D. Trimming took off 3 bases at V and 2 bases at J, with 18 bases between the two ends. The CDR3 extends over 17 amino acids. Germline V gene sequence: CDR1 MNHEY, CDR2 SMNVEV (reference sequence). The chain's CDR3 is CASSLAAVLTLTDTQYF. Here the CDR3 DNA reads TGTGCCAGCAGTTTGGCGGCAGTTCTTACTCTCACAGATACGCAGTATTTT.

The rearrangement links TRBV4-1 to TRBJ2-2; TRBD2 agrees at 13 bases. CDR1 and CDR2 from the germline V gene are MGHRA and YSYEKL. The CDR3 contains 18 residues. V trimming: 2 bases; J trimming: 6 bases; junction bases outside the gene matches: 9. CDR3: CASSQKETSGRYAGELFF. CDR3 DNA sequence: TGCGCCAGCAGCCAAAAAGAGACTAGCGGGAGGTACGCCGGGGAGCTGTTTTTT.

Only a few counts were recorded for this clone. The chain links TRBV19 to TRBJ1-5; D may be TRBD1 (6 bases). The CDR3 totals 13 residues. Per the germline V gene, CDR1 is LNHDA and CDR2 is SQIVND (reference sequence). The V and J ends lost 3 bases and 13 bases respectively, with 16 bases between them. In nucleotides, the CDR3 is TGTGCCAGTAGTATTACATTTCGGGACATACAGCATTTT. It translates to CASSITFRDIQHF.

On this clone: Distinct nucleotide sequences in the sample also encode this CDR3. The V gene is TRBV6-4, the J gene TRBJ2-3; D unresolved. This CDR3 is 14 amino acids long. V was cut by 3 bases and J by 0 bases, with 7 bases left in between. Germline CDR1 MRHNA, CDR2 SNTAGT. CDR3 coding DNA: TGTGCCAGCAGTGAGTTGGCTAGCACAGATACGCAGTATTTT. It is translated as CASSELASTDTQYF.

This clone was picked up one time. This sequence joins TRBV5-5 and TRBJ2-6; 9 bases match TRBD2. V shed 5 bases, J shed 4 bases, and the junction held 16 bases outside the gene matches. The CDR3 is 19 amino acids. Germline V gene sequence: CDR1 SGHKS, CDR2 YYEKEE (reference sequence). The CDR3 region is CASSLWVLAGRTGANVLTF. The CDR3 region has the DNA TGTGCCAGCAGTTTGTGGGTGCTAGCGGGACGTACGGGGGCCAACGTCCTGACTTTC.

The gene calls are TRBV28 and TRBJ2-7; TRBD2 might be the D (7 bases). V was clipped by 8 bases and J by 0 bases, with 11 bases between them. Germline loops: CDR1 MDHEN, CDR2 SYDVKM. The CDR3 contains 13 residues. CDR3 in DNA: TGTGCCAGCGGACTAGGGGGCTCCTACGAGCAGTACTTC. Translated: CASGLGGSYEQYF.